This T cell receptor beta chain was profiled in a study of T cells in Graves' hyperthyroidism and ophthalmopathy. Uncontrolled infection, other autoimmune disease, pregnancy or lactation disqualified patients from enrolment. With respect to this clonotype: This CDR3 fails to terminate in the conserved phenylalanine or tryptophan, so it likely reflects a read error.

Germline loops: CDR1 SNHLY, CDR2 FYNNEI. J was trimmed by 6 bases and V by 5 bases; bases with no gene match: 6. The CDR3 loop spans 14 amino acids. Template material for amplifying TCR beta CDR3 regions consisted of RNA transcripts. First-round RT-PCR targeting the TCR CDR3 was performed with the HTBI primer set. TCRdb used MiXCR to reprocess the multiplex PCR reads, holding one entry per CDR3 protein. The repertoire holds roughly 560,000 distinct CDR3 sequences, with roughly 15% as singletons. The TCR sequence derives from a woman between 40 and 55 years old with Graves' ophthalmopathy. Material for sequencing was blood. The V gene is TRBV2, the J gene TRBJ2-2, with 7 bases aligning to TRBD2. The CDR3 loop is CASSRGGGSGELFS. The CDR3 DNA is TGTGCCAGCAGTCGCGGGGGAGGCTCCGGGGAGCTGTTTTCT.